One and the same sample provided the 7 T cell receptor beta chains below, sequenced in a study of cytomegalovirus exposure and HLA in healthy donors. The PCR was carried out with 60 Vbeta primers and 13 Jbeta primers. Data came from immunoSEQ multiplex PCR; TCRdb stores just in-frame clones and leaves some out. The sample has 150,000 to 200,000 clones; under 80% are singletons. Sequencing was carried out using PBMCs. The receptors were gathered from a human donor in good health.

The chain links TRBV10-3 to TRBJ2-2; a possible D gene is TRBD2 (5 bases). There are 14 residues in the CDR3. The V and J ends lost 5 bases and 4 bases respectively, with 11 bases between them. Germline CDR1 and CDR2: ENHRY and SYGVKD. The CDR3 region has the DNA TGTGCCATCAGTCGTGGGGAGAGCACCGGGGAGCTGTTTTTT. It codes for CAISRGESTGELFF.

This sequence joins TRBV7-3 and TRBJ1-1, with D perhaps matching TRBD1 (6 bases). V lost 5 bases to trimming and J lost 3 bases, with 16 bases between them. Germline-derived CDR1 and CDR2 are SGHTA and FQGTGA. This CDR3 has 15 residues. The CDR3 nucleotides are TGTGCCAGCAGCACCCTGGGGGCGGTGGACACTGAAGCTTTCTTT. It specifies CASSTLGAVDTEAFF.

The V gene is TRBV19, the J gene TRBJ2-1; D gene unclear. Germline CDR1 and CDR2: LNHDA and SQIVND (reference sequence). Trimming stripped 1 base from V and 1 base from J, with 11 bases between. The CDR3 contains 16 residues. The CDR3 bases are TGTGCCAGTAGTATAGCCCCGGCTAGGTCCTACAATGAGCAGTTCTTC. This encodes CASSIAPARSYNEQFF.

This clone came up once. The J gene is TRBJ2-1, the V gene TRBV20-1; D is uncertain. The CDR3 consists of 10 residues. V shed 4 bases and J shed 7 bases, with 5 bases lying between them. Germline loops: CDR1 DFQATT, CDR2 SNEGSKA (reference sequence). CDR3 nucleotides: TGCAGTGCTACCGGGAATGAGCAGTTCTTC. The encoded protein is CSATGNEQFF.

The gene calls are TRBV10-3 and TRBJ2-1; the D gene is possibly TRBD2 (5 bases). The CDR3 length is 14 residues. Trimming stripped 2 bases from V and 9 bases from J, with 14 bases between. Per germline, CDR1 ENHRY and CDR2 SYGVKD. The CDR3 sequence is CAISEGVSGGEQFF. In DNA form, the CDR3 reads TGTGCCATCAGTGAGGGTGTGAGTGGAGGTGAGCAGTTCTTC.

Written as DNA, the CDR3 is TGTGCCAGCCGAACGGACTCGGGTTCACCCCTCCACTTT. Protein product: CASRTDSGSPLHF. This sequence joins TRBV2 and TRBJ1-6; D remains ambiguous. The length of the CDR3 is 13 residues. V lost 8 bases and J 9 bases, leaving 14 bases between the germline ends. Germline CDR1 reads SNHLY; CDR2 reads FYNNEI.

This clone was counted between two and nine times. This sequence joins TRBV10-3 and TRBJ2-2; tentatively, D is TRBD2 (5 bases). V was shortened by 7 bases and J by 4 bases, with 10 bases between the two germline ends. Germline assignment: CDR1 ENHRY and CDR2 SYGVKD. This CDR3 comprises 13 residues. CDR3 region: CAITGVGTGELFF. CDR3 nucleotide sequence: TGTGCCATCACCGGGGTGGGCACCGGGGAGCTGTTTTTT.